This T cell receptor beta chain was retrieved from a study of blood T cells in healthy people across ages. From germline, CDR1 is KGHSH and CDR2 LQKENI. The CDR3 totals 16 residues. Trimming stripped 0 bases from V and 6 bases from J, with 15 bases between. This clonotype was seen more than once but under ten times. Primed by a sample-barcoded 5' primer and a J-beta primer mix, a second PCR proceeded for about 6 to 11 cycles. TCRdb recomputed calls from the 5' RACE reads with MiXCR, one row per CDR3 protein. The profile shows some 800,000 distinct CDR3 sequences, more than 20% of them singletons. The sample also formed part of further work on T cells of mothers and their children. In that study: RNA that had been extracted went wholly into cDNA synthesis, at roughly 1.5 ug per 15 ul.

The rearrangement uses TRBV18 and TRBJ2-1; D is possibly TRBD2 (6 bases). Sequencing was performed on blood. The sequence came from a boy aged 5-17 years in good health. CDR3 nucleotides: TGTGCCAGCTCACCACCGGAGGGGAAGGAGAGCAATGAGCAGTTCTTC. Translation: CASSPPEGKESNEQFF. The whole variable domain, remainder taken from reference TRBV18 and TRBJ2-1, is NAGVMQNPRHLVRRRGQEARLRCSPMKGHSHVYWYRQLPEEGLKFMVYLQKENIIDESGMPKERFSAEFPKEGPSILRIQQVVRGDSAAYFCASSPPEGKESNEQFFGPGTRLTVL.